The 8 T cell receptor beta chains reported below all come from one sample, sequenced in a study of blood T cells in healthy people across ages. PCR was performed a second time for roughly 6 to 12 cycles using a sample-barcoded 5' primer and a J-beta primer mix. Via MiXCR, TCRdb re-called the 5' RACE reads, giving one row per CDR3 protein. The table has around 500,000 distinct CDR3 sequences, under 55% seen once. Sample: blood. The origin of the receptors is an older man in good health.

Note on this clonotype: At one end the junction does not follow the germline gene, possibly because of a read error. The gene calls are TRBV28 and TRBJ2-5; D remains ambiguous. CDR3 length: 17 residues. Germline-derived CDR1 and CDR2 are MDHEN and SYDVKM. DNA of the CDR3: TGTGCCAGCAGTTTGGGCGGCTCCGCATACCTCCAAGGGACCCAGTACTTC. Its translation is CASSLGGSAYLQGTQYF.

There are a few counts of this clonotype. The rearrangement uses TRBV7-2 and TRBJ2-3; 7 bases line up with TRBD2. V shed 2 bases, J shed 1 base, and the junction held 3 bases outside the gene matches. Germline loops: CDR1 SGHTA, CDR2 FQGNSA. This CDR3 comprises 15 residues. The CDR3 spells CASSLPGGRTDTQYF. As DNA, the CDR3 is TGTGCCAGCAGCTTACCGGGGGGACGCACAGATACGCAGTATTTT.

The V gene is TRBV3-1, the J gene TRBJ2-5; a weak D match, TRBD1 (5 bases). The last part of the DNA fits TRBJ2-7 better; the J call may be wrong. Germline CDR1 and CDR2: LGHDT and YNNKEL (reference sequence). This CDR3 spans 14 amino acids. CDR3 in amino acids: CASSQFPDSPEQYF. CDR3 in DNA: TGTGCCAGCAGCCAATTCCCCGACAGCCCCGAGCAGTACTTC.

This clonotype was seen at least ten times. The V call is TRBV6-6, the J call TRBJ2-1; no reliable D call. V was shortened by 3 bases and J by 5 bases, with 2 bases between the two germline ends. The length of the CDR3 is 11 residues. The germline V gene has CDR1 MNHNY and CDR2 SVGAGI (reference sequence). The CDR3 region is CASSYDNEQFF. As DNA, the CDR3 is TGTGCCAGCAGTTATGACAATGAGCAGTTCTTC.

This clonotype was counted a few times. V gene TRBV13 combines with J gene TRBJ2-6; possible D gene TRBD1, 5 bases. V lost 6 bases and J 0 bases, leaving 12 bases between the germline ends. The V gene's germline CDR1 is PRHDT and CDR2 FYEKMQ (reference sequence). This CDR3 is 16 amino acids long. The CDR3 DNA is TGTGCCAGCAGGATGAAAGGGGCCTCTGGGGCCAACGTCCTGACTTTC. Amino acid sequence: CASRMKGASGANVLTF. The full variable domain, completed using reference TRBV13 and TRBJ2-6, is AAGVIQSPRHLIKEKRETATLKCYPIPRHDTVYWYQQGPGQDPQFLISFYEKMQSDKGSIPDRFSAQQFSDYHSELNMSSLELGDSALYFCASRMKGASGANVLTFGAGSRLTVL.

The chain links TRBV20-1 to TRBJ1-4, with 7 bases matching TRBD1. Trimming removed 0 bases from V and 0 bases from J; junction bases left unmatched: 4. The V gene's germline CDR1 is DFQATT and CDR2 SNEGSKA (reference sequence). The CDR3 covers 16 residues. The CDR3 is CSAREDRFATNEKLFF. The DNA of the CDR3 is TGCAGTGCTAGAGAGGACAGGTTTGCAACTAATGAAAAACTGTTTTTT.

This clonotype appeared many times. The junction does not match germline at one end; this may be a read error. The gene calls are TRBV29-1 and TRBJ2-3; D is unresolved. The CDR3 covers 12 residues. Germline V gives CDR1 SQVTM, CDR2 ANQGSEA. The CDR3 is CSVEDSTDTQYF. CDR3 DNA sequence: TGCAGCGTTGAAGACAGCACGGATACGCAGTATTTT.

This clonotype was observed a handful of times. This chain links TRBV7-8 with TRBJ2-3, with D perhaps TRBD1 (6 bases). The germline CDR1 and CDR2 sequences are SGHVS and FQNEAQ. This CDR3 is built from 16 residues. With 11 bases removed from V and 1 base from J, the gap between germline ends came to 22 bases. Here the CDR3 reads CASLPGHLSGTDTQYF. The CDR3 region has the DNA TGTGCCTCGCTCCCGGGACACCTATCCGGCACAGATACGCAGTATTTT.